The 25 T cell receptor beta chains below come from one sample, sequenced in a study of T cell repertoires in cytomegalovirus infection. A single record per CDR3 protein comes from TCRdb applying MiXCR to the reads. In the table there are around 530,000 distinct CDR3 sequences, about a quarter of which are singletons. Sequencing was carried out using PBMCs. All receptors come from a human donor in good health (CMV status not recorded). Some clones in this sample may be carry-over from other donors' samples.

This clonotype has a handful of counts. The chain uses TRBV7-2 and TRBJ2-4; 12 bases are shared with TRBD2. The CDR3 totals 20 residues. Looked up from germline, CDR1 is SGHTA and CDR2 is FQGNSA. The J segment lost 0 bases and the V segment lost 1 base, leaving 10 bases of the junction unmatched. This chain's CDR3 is CASSLVPLAGGPGAKNIQYF. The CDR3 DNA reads TGTGCCAGCAGCTTAGTCCCCCTAGCGGGAGGGCCGGGAGCCAAAAACATTCAGTACTTC.

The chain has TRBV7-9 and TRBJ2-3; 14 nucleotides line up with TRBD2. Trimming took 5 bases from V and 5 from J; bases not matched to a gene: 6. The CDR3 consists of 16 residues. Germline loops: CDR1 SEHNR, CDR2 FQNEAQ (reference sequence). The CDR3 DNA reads TGTGCCAGCAGCGCCAGACTAGCGGGAGGGCTAGATACGCAGTATTTT. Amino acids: CASSARLAGGLDTQYF.

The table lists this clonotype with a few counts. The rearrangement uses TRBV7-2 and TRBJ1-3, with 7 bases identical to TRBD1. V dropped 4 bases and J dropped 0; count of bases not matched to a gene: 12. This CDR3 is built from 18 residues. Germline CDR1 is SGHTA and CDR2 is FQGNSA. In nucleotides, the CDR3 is TGTGCCAGCAGCTCGAGCGTGGGGACAGCCTTCTCTGGAAACACCATATATTTT. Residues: CASSSSVGTAFSGNTIYF.

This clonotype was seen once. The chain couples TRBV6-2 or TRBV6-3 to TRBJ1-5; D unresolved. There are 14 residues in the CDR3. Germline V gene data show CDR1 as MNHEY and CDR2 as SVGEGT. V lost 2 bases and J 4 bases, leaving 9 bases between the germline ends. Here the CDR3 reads CASSYPARNQPQHF. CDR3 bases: TGTGCCAGCAGTTACCCCGCCAGGAATCAGCCCCAGCATTTT.

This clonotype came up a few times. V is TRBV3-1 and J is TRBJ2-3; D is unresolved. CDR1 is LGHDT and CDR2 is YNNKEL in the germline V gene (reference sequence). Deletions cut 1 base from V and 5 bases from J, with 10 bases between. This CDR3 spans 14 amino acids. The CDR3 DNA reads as TGTGCCAGCAGCCAAGTCCCCCCGGGAGATACGCAGTATTTT. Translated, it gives CASSQVPPGDTQYF.

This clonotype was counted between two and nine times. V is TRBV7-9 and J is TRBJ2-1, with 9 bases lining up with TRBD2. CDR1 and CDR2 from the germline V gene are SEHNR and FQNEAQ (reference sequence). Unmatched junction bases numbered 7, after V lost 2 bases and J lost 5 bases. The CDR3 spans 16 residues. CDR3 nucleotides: TGTGCCAGCAGCTTAAACCCTAGCGGGGCGGACAATGAGCAGTTCTTC. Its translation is CASSLNPSGADNEQFF.

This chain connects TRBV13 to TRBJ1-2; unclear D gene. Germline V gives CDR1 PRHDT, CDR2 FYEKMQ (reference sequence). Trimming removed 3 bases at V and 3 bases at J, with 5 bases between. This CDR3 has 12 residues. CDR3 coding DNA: TGTGCCAGCAGCTTCGTGGACTATGGCTACACCTTC. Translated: CASSFVDYGYTF.

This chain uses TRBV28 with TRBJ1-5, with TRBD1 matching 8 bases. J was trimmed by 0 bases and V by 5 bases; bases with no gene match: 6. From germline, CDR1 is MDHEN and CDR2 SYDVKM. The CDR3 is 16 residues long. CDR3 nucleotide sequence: TGTGCCAGCAGTACAGGGGGTATTGATAGCAATCAGCCCCAGCATTTT. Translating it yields CASSTGGIDSNQPQHF.

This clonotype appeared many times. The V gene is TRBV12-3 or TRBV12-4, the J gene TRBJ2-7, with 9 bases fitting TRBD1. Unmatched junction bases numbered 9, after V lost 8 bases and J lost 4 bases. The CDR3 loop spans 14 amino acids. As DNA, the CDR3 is TGTGCCAGCTCCCCGGGACAGGGTCGGTACGAGCAGTACTTC. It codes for CASSPGQGRYEQYF.

CDR3 residues: CATSGRSGELFF. CDR3 coding DNA: TGTGCCACCTCTGGGAGAAGCGGGGAGCTGTTTTTT. The chain joins TRBV10-3 to TRBJ2-2; D is possibly TRBD2 (5 bases). Trimming shortened V by 10 bases and J by 7 bases, and 13 bases separated the two germline ends. Germline V gene lookup returns CDR1 ENHRY and CDR2 SYGVKD. The CDR3 extends over 12 amino acids.

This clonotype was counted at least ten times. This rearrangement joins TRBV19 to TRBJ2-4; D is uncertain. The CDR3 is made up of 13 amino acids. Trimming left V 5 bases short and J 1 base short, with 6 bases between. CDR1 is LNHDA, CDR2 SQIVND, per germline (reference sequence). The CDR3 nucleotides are TGTGCCAGTAGTTTGGAGGCCAAAAACATTCAGTACTTC. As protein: CASSLEAKNIQYF.

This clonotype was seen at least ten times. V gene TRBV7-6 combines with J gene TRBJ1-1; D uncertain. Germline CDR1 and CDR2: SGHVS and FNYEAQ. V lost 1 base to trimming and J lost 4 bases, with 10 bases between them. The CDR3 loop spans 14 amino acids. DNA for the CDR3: TGTGCCAGCAGCTTAGGAGGGCTGAGCACTGAAGCTTTCTTT. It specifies CASSLGGLSTEAFF.

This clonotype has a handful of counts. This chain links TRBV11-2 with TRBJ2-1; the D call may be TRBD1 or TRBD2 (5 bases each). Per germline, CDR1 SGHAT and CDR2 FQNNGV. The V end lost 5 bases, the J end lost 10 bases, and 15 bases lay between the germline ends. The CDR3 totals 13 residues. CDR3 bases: TGTGCCAGCAGCCAGTTTCCTGGGGGAGAGCAGTTCTTC. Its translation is CASSQFPGGEQFF.

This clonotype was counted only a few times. This chain's CDR3 is CASSQDGTSEDEQYF. The CDR3 DNA follows: TGTGCCAGCAGCCAAGACGGGACTAGCGAAGACGAGCAGTACTTC. This chain joins TRBV3-1 and TRBJ2-7, with 10 bases lining up with TRBD2. Trimming at V came to 0 bases and at J to 5 bases, leaving 4 bases not matched to a gene. CDR1 is LGHDT, CDR2 YNNKEL, per germline (reference sequence). This CDR3 contains 15 residues.

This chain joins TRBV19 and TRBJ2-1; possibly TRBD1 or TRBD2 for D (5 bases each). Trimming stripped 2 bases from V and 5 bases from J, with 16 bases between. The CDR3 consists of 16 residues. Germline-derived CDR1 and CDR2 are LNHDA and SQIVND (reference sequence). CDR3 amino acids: CASSIYWETDHNEQFF. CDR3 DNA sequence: TGTGCCAGTAGTATATATTGGGAGACAGACCACAATGAGCAGTTCTTC.

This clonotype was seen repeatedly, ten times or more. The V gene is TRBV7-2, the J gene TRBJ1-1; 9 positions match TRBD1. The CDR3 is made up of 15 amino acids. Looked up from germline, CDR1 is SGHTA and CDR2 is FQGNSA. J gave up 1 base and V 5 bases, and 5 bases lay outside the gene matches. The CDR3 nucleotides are TGTGCCAGCAGCCCATCACAGGGGGCGAACACTGAAGCTTTCTTT. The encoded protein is CASSPSQGANTEAFF. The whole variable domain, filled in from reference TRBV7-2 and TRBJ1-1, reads GAGVSQSPSNKVTEKGKDVELRCDPISGHTALYWYRQSLGQGLEFLIYFQGNSAPDKSGLPSDRFSAERTGGSVSTLTIQRTQQEDSAVYLCASSPSQGANTEAFFGQGTRLTVV.

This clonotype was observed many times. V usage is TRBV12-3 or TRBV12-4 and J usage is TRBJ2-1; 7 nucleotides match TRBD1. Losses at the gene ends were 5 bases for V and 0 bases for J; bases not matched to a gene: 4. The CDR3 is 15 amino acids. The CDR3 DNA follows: TGTGCCAGCAGTCCTCGACAGGGCTCCTACAATGAGCAGTTCTTC. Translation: CASSPRQGSYNEQFF.

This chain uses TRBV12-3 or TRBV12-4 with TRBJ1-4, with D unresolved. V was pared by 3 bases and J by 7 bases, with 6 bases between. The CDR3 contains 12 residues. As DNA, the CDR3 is TGTGCCAGCAGTTTTGCCGGTGAAAAACTGTTTTTT. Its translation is CASSFAGEKLFF.

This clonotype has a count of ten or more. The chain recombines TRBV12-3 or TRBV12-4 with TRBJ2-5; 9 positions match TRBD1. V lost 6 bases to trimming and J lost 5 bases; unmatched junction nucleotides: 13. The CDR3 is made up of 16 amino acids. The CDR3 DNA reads TGTGCCAGCAGCCCCAGGGCCGGACAGGGGCGGGAGACCCAGTACTTC. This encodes CASSPRAGQGRETQYF.

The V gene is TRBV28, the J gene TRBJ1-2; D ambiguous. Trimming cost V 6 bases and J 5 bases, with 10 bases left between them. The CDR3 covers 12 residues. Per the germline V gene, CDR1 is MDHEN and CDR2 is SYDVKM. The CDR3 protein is CASSPGEYGYTF. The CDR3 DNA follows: TGTGCCAGCAGCCCCGGGGAATATGGCTACACCTTC.

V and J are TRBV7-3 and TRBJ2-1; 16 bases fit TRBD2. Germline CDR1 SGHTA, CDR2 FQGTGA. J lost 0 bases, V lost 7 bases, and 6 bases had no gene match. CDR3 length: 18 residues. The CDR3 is CASTLGLAGGSSYNEQFF. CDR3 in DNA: TGTGCCAGCACCCTGGGACTAGCGGGAGGGAGCTCCTACAATGAGCAGTTCTTC.

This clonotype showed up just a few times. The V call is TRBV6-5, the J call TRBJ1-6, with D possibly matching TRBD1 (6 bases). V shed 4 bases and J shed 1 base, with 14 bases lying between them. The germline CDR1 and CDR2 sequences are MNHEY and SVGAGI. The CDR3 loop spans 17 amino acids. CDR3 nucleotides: TGTGCCAGCAGTTTGACCAGGGGCGGGTCCTATAATTCACCCCTCCACTTT. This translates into CASSLTRGGSYNSPLHF.

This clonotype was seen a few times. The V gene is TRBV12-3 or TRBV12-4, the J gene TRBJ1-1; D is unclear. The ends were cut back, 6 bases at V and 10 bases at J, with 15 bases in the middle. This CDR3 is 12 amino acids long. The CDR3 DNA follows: TGTGCCAGCAGAGGCGGCGGCGGTGCAGCTTTCTTT. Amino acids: CASRGGGGAAFF.

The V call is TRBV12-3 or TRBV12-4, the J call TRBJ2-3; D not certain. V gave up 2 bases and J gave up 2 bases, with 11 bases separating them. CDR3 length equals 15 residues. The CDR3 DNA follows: TGTGCCAGCAGTTTAATTACCAGCCCCACAGATACGCAGTATTTT. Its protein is CASSLITSPTDTQYF.

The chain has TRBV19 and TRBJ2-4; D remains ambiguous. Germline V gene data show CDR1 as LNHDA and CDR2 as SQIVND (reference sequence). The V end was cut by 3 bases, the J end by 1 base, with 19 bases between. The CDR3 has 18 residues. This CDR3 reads CASSIVQIAGDAKNIQYF. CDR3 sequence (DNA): TGTGCCAGTAGTATCGTCCAAATCGCCGGCGATGCCAAAAACATTCAGTACTTC.